This T cell receptor beta chain comes out of a study of shared T cell receptors in the human thymus. Assay used: immunoSEQ multiplex PCR; TCRdb lists only in-frame clones, some missing. Of 600,000 to 900,000 clones listed, 80% to 90% are singletons. Trimming pared 5 bases from V and 4 bases from J, leaving 12 bases between. The germline CDR1 and CDR2 sequences are SEHNR and FQNEAQ (reference sequence). CDR3 length: 14 amino acids. This sample also belongs to another study, concerning human thymus T cells. That report adds: Thymic and blood repertoires appeared to carry a bias in their V and J gene usage.

Sequenced sample: thymocytes. The V gene is TRBV7-9, the J gene TRBJ1-3; D is uncertain. The clonotype comes from a girl under three years old with a congenital heart defect. CDR3 DNA: TGTGCCAGCAGCCATCCCGACTCAGGAAACACCATATATTTT. Amino acids: CASSHPDSGNTIYF.